Presented here are 2 T cell receptor beta chains from one specimen sequenced in a study of cytomegalovirus exposure and HLA in healthy donors. PCR involved 60 Vbeta and 13 Jbeta primers. The method was immunoSEQ multiplex PCR; TCRdb's version includes in-frame clones alone and lacks a portion of them. The sample holds over 150,000 clones, under 90% seen once. Sequencing was done on a sample of PBMCs. All receptors come from a boy between 2 and 10 years old in good health and CMV-seronegative.

The gene calls are TRBV13 and TRBJ2-1; perhaps TRBD1 as D (6 bases). CDR3 length equals 18 residues. V lost 2 bases, J lost 0 bases, and 17 bases lay in between. CDR1 and CDR2 (germline): PRHDT, FYEKMQ (reference sequence). The DNA for the CDR3 is TGTGCCAGCAGCTTAAACCGGGACACCTATGACTCCTACAATGAGCAGTTCTTC. Encoded protein: CASSLNRDTYDSYNEQFF.

The chain combines TRBV9 with TRBJ1-6, with no clear D. V was cut by 4 bases and J by 8 bases, with 16 bases left in between. The V gene's germline CDR1 is SGDLS and CDR2 YYNGEE. The CDR3 is 15 amino acids. The CDR3 DNA reads TGTGCCAGCAGCCTCCGAGGGTTGCGGGATTCACCCCTCCACTTT. Its translation is CASSLRGLRDSPLHF.